A single sample gave rise to the 18 T cell receptor beta chains below, sequenced in a study of T-cell memory formation after mild COVID-19. TCRdb passed the 5' RACE reads through MiXCR, listing each CDR3 protein once. The data hold about 470,000 distinct CDR3 sequences, with 15% to 20% observed a single time. Sequencing used PBMCs or a T cell subset sorted from them (not recorded which). Receptor source: an adult woman who had mild COVID-19 (a few samples of this study predate the infection). Cell type and time point are not known.

This clonotype has only a few counts. The V call is TRBV6-2 or TRBV6-3, the J call TRBJ2-7, with 15 bases identical to TRBD2. With 7 bases clipped from V and 3 bases from J, the junction kept 7 bases outside the gene matches. CDR1 MNHEY and CDR2 SVGEGT come from the germline V gene. This CDR3 spans 16 amino acids. The CDR3: CASKGLAGGNRYEQYF. For the CDR3, the DNA is TGTGCCAGCAAGGGACTAGCGGGAGGTAACCGCTACGAGCAGTACTTC.

This clonotype was detected a few times. V and J are TRBV5-1 and TRBJ2-7; D is perhaps TRBD1 (6 bases). The CDR3 length is 12 residues. CDR1 SGHRS and CDR2 YFSETQ come from the germline V gene. V lost 7 bases, J lost 4 bases, and 12 bases lay in between. The CDR3 reads CASRDTGYEQYF. The CDR3 DNA reads TGCGCCAGCCGGGACACCGGTTACGAGCAGTACTTC.

The V call is TRBV2, the J call TRBJ2-7, with D perhaps being TRBD1 or TRBD2 (5 bases each). The CDR3 loop spans 14 amino acids. V was pared by 8 bases and J by 2 bases, with 16 bases between. CDR1 and CDR2 (germline): SNHLY, FYNNEI. As DNA, the CDR3 is TGTGCCAGCCATCCGGCTGGGACCGCCTACGAGCAGTACTTC. It encodes CASHPAGTAYEQYF.

This clonotype was observed a few times. The genes are TRBV6-2 or TRBV6-3 and TRBJ1-5; tentatively, D is TRBD1 (5 bases). Trimming pared 4 bases from V and 0 bases from J, leaving 10 bases between. Germline V lookup: CDR1 MNHEY, CDR2 SVGEGT. The CDR3 contains 15 residues. CDR3 region: CASSWGLSSNQPQHF. The CDR3 DNA reads as TGTGCCAGCAGTTGGGGCCTGAGTAGCAATCAGCCCCAGCATTTT.

This clonotype was observed a handful of times. For the CDR3, the DNA is TGCGCCAGCAGCCAGTGGACAGGGACTAATGAAAAACTGTTTTTT. Its translation: CASSQWTGTNEKLFF. The chain combines TRBV5-1 with TRBJ1-4; 8 bases fit TRBD1. V trimming: 4 bases; J trimming: 2 bases; junction bases outside the gene matches: 4. This CDR3 region has 15 residues. CDR1 and CDR2 (germline): SGHRS, YFSETQ.

CDR3 coding DNA: TGCGCCAGCAGCTTAGGAGCAGCAACCATGAACACTGAAGCTTTCTTT. It encodes CASSLGAATMNTEAFF. The genes are TRBV5-1 and TRBJ1-1, with D hard to call. V lost 2 bases and J lost 0, with 14 bases in between. CDR3 size: 16 residues. Germline V gene sequence: CDR1 SGHRS, CDR2 YFSETQ.

The V call is TRBV20-1, the J call TRBJ2-1; a possible D gene is TRBD2 (7 bases). Germline CDR1 reads DFQATT; CDR2 reads SNEGSKA (reference sequence). With 0 bases removed from V and 3 bases from J, the gap between germline ends came to 24 bases. CDR3 size: 19 residues. The DNA of the CDR3 is TGCAGTGCTAGAGATGTTGGTCCGATGGGGGGGGCCCTCTACAATGAGCAGTTCTTC. Protein: CSARDVGPMGGALYNEQFF.

This clonotype has ten or more counts. This chain uses TRBV11-2 with TRBJ1-2; TRBD1 might be the D (5 bases). Germline V gives CDR1 SGHAT, CDR2 FQNNGV. The CDR3 length is 17 residues. The V end lost 4 bases, the J end lost 3 bases, and 21 bases lay between the germline ends. The CDR3 bases are TGTGCCAGCAGCTATAACACCGGGACGGAACGTCACTATGGCTACACCTTC. Protein: CASSYNTGTERHYGYTF.

The chain carries TRBV5-1 and TRBJ2-2, with TRBD1 as a possible D gene (7 bases). Germline CDR1 is SGHRS and CDR2 is YFSETQ. The CDR3 loop spans 15 amino acids. V gave up 1 base and J gave up 4 bases, with 11 bases separating them. CDR3 sequence (DNA): TGCGCCAGCAGCTTGCGCGGGGACAGCACCGGGGAGCTGTTTTTT. It translates to CASSLRGDSTGELFF.

The chain employs TRBV5-1 and TRBJ2-3; 9 bases map to TRBD2. This CDR3 contains 16 residues. Trimming cost V 4 bases and J 2 bases; bases outside gene matches: 8. Germline-derived CDR1 and CDR2 are SGHRS and YFSETQ. The CDR3 loop is CASSPGTSHITDTQYF. CDR3 nucleotides: TGCGCCAGCAGCCCCGGGACTAGCCACATCACAGATACGCAGTATTTT.

This clonotype was observed a handful of times. This chain connects TRBV4-1 to TRBJ1-3, with D possibly TRBD1 on 5 matching bases. Per the germline V gene, CDR1 is MGHRA and CDR2 is YSYEKL. V lost 7 bases and J lost 8, with 21 bases in between. There are 15 residues in the CDR3. The CDR3 DNA sequence: TGCGCCAGCACCCCGTTACCGGGGACCCGGTACACCATATATTTT. Its translation: CASTPLPGTRYTIYF.

This clonotype was seen repeatedly, ten times or more. The chain employs TRBV24-1 and TRBJ2-1; 8 positions match TRBD2. V shed 7 bases and J 7 bases; nucleotides not matched to a gene: 5. In germline, CDR1 is KGHDR, CDR2 SFDVKD. This CDR3 has 13 amino acids. The CDR3: CATSPGTSNEQFF. The DNA for the CDR3 is TGTGCCACCAGCCCCGGGACTAGTAATGAGCAGTTCTTC.

This chain joins TRBV27 and TRBJ1-5, with TRBD1 as a possible D gene (6 bases). The CDR3 contains 15 residues. Trimming shortened V by 0 bases and J by 7 bases, and 13 bases separated the two germline ends. Germline CDR1 reads MNHEY; CDR2 reads SMNVEV (reference sequence). The CDR3 loop is CASSLSTGSGQPQHF. The CDR3 DNA is TGTGCCAGCAGTTTATCTACAGGGTCAGGACAGCCCCAGCATTTT.

This clonotype has more than one count but fewer than ten. The chain carries TRBV18 and TRBJ1-5; D is unresolved. The CDR3 consists of 16 residues. In germline, CDR1 is KGHSH, CDR2 LQKENI. The ends were cut back, 5 bases at V and 3 bases at J, with 17 bases in the middle. In DNA form, the CDR3 reads TGTGCCAGCTCAAGGACGGTTATCTTAGTCAATCAGCCCCAGCATTTT. The encoded protein is CASSRTVILVNQPQHF. Full variable domain (missing parts from reference TRBV18 and TRBJ1-5): NAGVMQNPRHLVRRRGQEARLRCSPMKGHSHVYWYRQLPEEGLKFMVYLQKENIIDESGMPKERFSAEFPKEGPSILRIQQVVRGDSAAYFCASSRTVILVNQPQHFGDGTRLSIL.

This clonotype was counted between two and nine times. V and J are TRBV4-2 and TRBJ2-7, with TRBD2 matching 13 bases. The trim removed 4 bases at V and 6 bases at J, leaving 21 bases unmatched. Germline lookup yields CDR1 LGHNA and CDR2 YNFKEQ. This CDR3 region has 20 residues. Written as DNA, the CDR3 is TGTGCCAGCAGCCCTCCCCCAGGGGGTGCTACTAGCGGGAGGGCCGGCGAGCAGTACTTC. This translates into CASSPPPGGATSGRAGEQYF.

The V gene is TRBV5-1, the J gene TRBJ2-6; 8 nucleotides agree with TRBD1. CDR1 is SGHRS, CDR2 YFSETQ, per germline. The CDR3 covers 17 residues. The trim removed 4 bases at V and 1 base at J, leaving 7 bases unmatched. The CDR3 protein is CASSPRDRSSGANVLTF. CDR3 DNA: TGCGCCAGCAGCCCCCGGGACAGGAGTTCTGGGGCCAACGTCCTGACTTTC.

The chain is built from TRBV7-2 and TRBJ1-5; D is unclear. The V and J ends lost 2 bases and 2 bases respectively, with 10 bases between them. Germline CDR1 is SGHTA and CDR2 is FQGNSA. The CDR3 has 15 amino acids. The CDR3 is CASSLKGMGNQPQHF. The CDR3 DNA is TGTGCCAGCAGCTTAAAGGGAATGGGCAATCAGCCCCAGCATTTT.

V is TRBV5-1 and J is TRBJ2-3; D is unclear. Trimming took off 2 bases at V and 0 bases at J, with 10 bases between the two ends. Germline CDR1 SGHRS, CDR2 YFSETQ. CDR3 length equals 15 residues. As DNA, the CDR3 is TGCGCCAGCAGCTTCCGGCCCGGGAGCACAGATACGCAGTATTTT. It yields the protein CASSFRPGSTDTQYF.